This TCR beta chain was documented in a study of shared clonotypes between healthy human individuals. This CDR3 region has 15 residues. Trimming took 2 bases from V and 5 from J; bases not matched to a gene: 2. From germline, CDR1 is MNHEY and CDR2 SVGAGI. Deep-level settings were used for running the assay. Generated by immunoSEQ multiplex PCR, the TCRdb table keeps only in-frame clones and is missing some. The sample consists of about 2.3 million clones, approximately 95% of them appearing once. Donors were healthy HIV-negative adults without recent acute infections or vaccinations. Sequenced material: naive CD4+ T cells from PBMCs. The sample's subset: CD45RA+ positively selected. This receptor was identified in a man between 18 and 35 years old in good health. Some clones in this sample may be carry-over from other donors' samples. The chain employs TRBV6-5 and TRBJ1-6, with 8 bases aligning to TRBD1. CDR3 loop: CASSYDRGDNSPLHF. In DNA, the CDR3 is TGTGCCAGCAGTTACGACAGGGGAGATAATTCACCCCTCCACTTT.